This T cell receptor beta chain was identified in a study of blood T cells in healthy people across ages. With a J-beta primer mix and a sample-barcoded 5' primer, a second PCR ran about 7 to 12 cycles. Each CDR3 protein gets one entry after TCRdb re-called the 5' RACE reads with MiXCR. Of under 850,000 distinct CDR3 sequences listed, under 40% are singletons. Germline V CDR1 and CDR2: SGHTA, FQGNSA. Trimming took 1 base from V and 8 from J, leaving 8 bases between them. The CDR3 runs 13 residues. The chain links TRBV7-2 to TRBJ1-4; D remains unclear. The sequencing sample was made of blood. This receptor was taken from a man younger than 35 in good health. CDR3 DNA sequence: TGTGCCAGCAGCTTAGGGGAGGACGAAAAACTGTTTTTT. Translating it yields CASSLGEDEKLFF.